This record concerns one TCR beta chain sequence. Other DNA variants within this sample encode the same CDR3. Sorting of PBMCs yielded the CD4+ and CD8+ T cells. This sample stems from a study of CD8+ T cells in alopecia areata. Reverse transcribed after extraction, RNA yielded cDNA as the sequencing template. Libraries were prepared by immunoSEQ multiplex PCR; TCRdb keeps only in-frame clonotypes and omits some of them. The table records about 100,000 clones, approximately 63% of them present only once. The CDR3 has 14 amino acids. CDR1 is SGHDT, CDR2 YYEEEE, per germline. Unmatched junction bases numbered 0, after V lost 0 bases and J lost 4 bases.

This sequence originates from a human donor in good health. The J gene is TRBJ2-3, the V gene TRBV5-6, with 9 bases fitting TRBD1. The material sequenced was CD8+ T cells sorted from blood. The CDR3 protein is CASSLGQGADTQYF. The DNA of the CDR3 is TGTGCCAGCAGCTTGGGACAGGGGGCAGATACGCAGTATTTT.